These 6 T cell receptor beta chains came from one sample sequenced in a study of blood T cell repertoires in COVID-19. Profiled with immunoSEQ multiplex PCR; TCRdb holds only in-frame clones, not every one. Of about 100,000 clones in the sample, around four fifths were seen once. Sample: peripheral blood. The receptors shown here come from a man between 65 and 80 years old with active or convalescent COVID-19.

The chain links TRBV25-1 to TRBJ2-3; D perhaps matches TRBD1 (5 bases). Trimming removed 10 bases from V and 9 bases from J, with 23 bases in between. Germline loops: CDR1 MGHDK, CDR2 SYGVNS. This CDR3 spans 14 amino acids. The CDR3 nucleotides are TGTGCCATATACCCCCACAGGCCGGCCGAGACGCAGTATTTT. Translated, it gives CAIYPHRPAETQYF.

The chain recombines TRBV7-2 with TRBJ2-3, with no clear D. There are 13 residues in the CDR3. Trimming took off 0 bases at V and 10 bases at J, with 11 bases between the two ends. Per the germline V gene, CDR1 is SGHTA and CDR2 is FQGNSA. CDR3 bases: TGTGCCAGCAGCTTAGCCCAAGAGTCTGCGCAGTATTTT. This translates into CASSLAQESAQYF.

The chain joins TRBV9 to TRBJ1-3; D is ambiguous. Per the germline V gene, CDR1 is SGDLS and CDR2 is YYNGEE. This CDR3 spans 14 amino acids. The V gene lost 3 bases and the J gene lost 6 bases, with 13 bases spanning the gap. CDR3 loop: CASSETPMSNTIYF. The CDR3 nucleotides read TGTGCCAGCAGCGAGACACCTATGTCAAACACCATATATTTT.

The J gene is TRBJ2-3, the V gene TRBV4-3; possible D gene TRBD2, 6 bases. V dropped 3 bases and J dropped 2 bases, with 18 bases sitting between them. Germline V gene sequence: CDR1 LGHNA, CDR2 YSLEER. This CDR3 region has 17 residues. CDR3 sequence reads: CASSQDYQDSFTDTQYF. In nucleotides, the CDR3 is TGCGCCAGCAGCCAGGACTATCAGGATTCCTTCACAGATACGCAGTATTTT.

V is TRBV11-2 and J is TRBJ1-6; D possibly corresponds to TRBD1 (5 bases). CDR3 length: 15 residues. With 0 bases removed from V and 6 bases from J, the gap between germline ends came to 9 bases. Per the germline V gene, CDR1 is SGHAT and CDR2 is FQNNGV. The CDR3 is CASSLDSQGNSPLHF. CDR3 sequence (DNA): TGTGCCAGCAGCTTAGATAGCCAGGGTAATTCACCCCTCCACTTT.

V is TRBV11-2 and J is TRBJ2-4; D not certain. V was pared by 3 bases and J by 1 base, with 16 bases between. Germline V gene data show CDR1 as SGHAT and CDR2 as FQNNGV. The CDR3 runs 17 residues. The CDR3 coding sequence is TGTGCCAGCAGCTTCCCGTGGGCATATGGTGCCAAAAACATTCAGTACTTC. Amino acid sequence: CASSFPWAYGAKNIQYF.